This T cell receptor (beta chain) was observed in a study of PD-1 and CTLA-4 blockade in melanoma. This clone was found once. Profiling relied on immunoSEQ multiplex PCR, and the TCRdb table lists in-frame clones only, not all of them. The data contain 25,000 to 35,000 clones, approximately 90% of them singletons. CDR1 KGHDR and CDR2 SFDVKD come from the germline V gene. This CDR3 has 9 residues. V was pared by 12 bases and J by 4 bases, with 3 bases between. V and J are TRBV24-1 and TRBJ2-1; D gene ambiguous. Sample: CD8+ T cells from peripheral blood, taken from a patient given anti-PD-1 treatment. The sequence was obtained from a human donor with melanoma. CDR3 amino acids: CAPYNEQFF. CDR3 bases: TGTGCCCCTTACAATGAGCAGTTCTTC.